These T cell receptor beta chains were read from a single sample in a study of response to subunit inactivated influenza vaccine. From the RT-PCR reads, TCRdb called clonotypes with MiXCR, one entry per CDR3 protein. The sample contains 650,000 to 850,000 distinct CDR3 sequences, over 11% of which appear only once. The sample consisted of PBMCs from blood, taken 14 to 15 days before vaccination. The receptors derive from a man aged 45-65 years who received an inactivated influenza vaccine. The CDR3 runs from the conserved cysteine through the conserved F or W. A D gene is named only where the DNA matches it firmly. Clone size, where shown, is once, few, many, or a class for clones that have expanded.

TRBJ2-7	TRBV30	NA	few	TGTGCCTGCACAGGACCGCACAGGGCCTACGAGCAGTACTTC	CACTGPHRAYEQYF
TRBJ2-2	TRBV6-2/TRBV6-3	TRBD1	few	TGTGCCAGCAGTTACCAGGGACAGGGGCCGCTGTCCGGGGAGCTGTTTTTT	CASSYQGQGPLSGELFF
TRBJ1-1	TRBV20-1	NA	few	TGCAGTGCTAGAGGGGGCTTGAACACTGAAGCTTTCTTT	CSARGGLNTEAFF
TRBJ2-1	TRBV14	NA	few	TGTGCCAGCTGGAAGACGGGAGTGACCAATGAGCAGTTCTTC	CASWKTGVTNEQFF
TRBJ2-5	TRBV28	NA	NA	TGTGCCAGCAGTTTACTTGGTCACCGGGAGACCCAGTACTTC	CASSLLGHRETQYF
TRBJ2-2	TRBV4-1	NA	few	TGCGCCAGCAGCCTGCTCTCTGAAGACACCGGGGAGCTGTTTTTT	CASSLLSEDTGELFF
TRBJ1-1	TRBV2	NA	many	TGTGCCAGCAGAAAACTGAGGACAGACACTGAAGCTTTCTTT	CASRKLRTDTEAFF
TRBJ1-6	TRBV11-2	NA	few	TGTGCCAGCAGCCCGAGCGGGGGAATGGATTCACCCCTCCACTTT	CASSPSGGMDSPLHF
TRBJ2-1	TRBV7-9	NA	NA	TGTGCCAGCAGCTTAGCTTTTTTTCGGGGCGGAGTGGATGAGCAGTTCTTC	CASSLAFFRGGVDEQFF
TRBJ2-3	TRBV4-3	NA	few	TGCGCCAGCAGCCAAGATTGGGGGGACTTCACAGATACGCAGTATTTT	CASSQDWGDFTDTQYF
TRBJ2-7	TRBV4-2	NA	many	TGTGCCAGCAGCCAAGAGTCAGGCTCCTACGAGCAGTACTTC	CASSQESGSYEQYF
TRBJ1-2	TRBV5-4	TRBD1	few	TGTGCCAGCAGCTTCCCCGGGACAGGGGGTCTACGTGGCTACACCTTC	CASSFPGTGGLRGYTF
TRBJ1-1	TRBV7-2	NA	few	TGTGCCAGCGGATGGGGGGCGAGCACTGAAGCTTTCTTT	CASGWGASTEAFF
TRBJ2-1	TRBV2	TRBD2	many	TGTGCCAGCAGGACTAGCGGGAGACTCAATGAGCAGTTCTTC	CASRTSGRLNEQFF
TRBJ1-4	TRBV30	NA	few	TGTGCCTGGAGGACTGGGGCAACTGAAAAACTGTTTTTT	CAWRTGATEKLFF
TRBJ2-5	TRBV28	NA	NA	TGTGCCAGCAGTATTCTCCGGCCCCAAGAGACCCAGTACTTC	CASSILRPQETQYF
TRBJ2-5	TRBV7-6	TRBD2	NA	TGTGCCAGCAGCTCGACTAGCGGGGGGCCAGAGACCCAGTACTTC	CASSSTSGGPETQYF
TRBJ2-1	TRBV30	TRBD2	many	TGTGCCTGGAGTGTAGGCTCAGCGGGAGGGGGGCATGAGCAGTTCTTC	CAWSVGSAGGGHEQFF
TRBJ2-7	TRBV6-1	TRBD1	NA	TGTGCCAGCAGTGACCGGGACAGGAATACCTACGAGCAGTACTTC	CASSDRDRNTYEQYF
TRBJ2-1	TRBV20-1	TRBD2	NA	TGCAGTGCGCCTAAACCGGGACTAGCATCTGAGCAGTTCTTC	CSAPKPGLASEQFF